A selection of T cell receptor beta chains follows, all from one sample in a study of T cell responses to AZD1222 COVID-19 vaccine. The table came from immunoSEQ multiplex PCR; TCRdb's copy has only in-frame clones and leaves some out. The table lists roughly 100,000 clones, around 84% of them singletons. Sequenced material: peripheral blood, taken on day 0 of AZD1222 vaccination. Every receptor here comes from an adult in good health. Both conserved end residues are part of each CDR3. Clone size is shown for a subset of rows, as once, few, many or a class of expanded clone.

>17|NA|TRBV27
CASSSTTSGIRSYEQYF
>16|few|TRBV9
CASSVGGRTPAGELFF
>13|NA|TRBV30
CAWNTGYNSPLHF
>16|once|TRBV5-4
CASSLGASGSVATQYF
>13|NA|TRBV30
CAWEQGFGNTIYF
>14|NA|TRBV24-1
CATSDSGRLEEAFF
>13|NA|TRBV28
CASRPDLQETQYF
>16|NA|TRBV28
CASSLATTRETGELFF
>15|NA|TRBV4-2
CASSQETDTDYEQYF
>16|NA|TRBV6-4
CASSDGGLYSNQPQHF
>16|once|TRBV7-2
CASSSRRAGYTGELFF
>14|NA|TRBV7-9
CASSPGAQNTEAFF
>15|NA|TRBV4-3
CASSPGDGRREKLFF
>15|NA|TRBV7-2
CASSLARALGTEAFF
>13|NA|TRBV11-2
CASSLGHYNEQFF
>15|NA|TRBV6-6
CASSPPGGPNTEAFF
>10|NA|TRBV6-5
CASGRREQYF
>15|NA|TRBV7-2
CASSFGPLQGGEQFF
>13|NA|TRBV10-3
CAISLTGREEAFF